This T cell receptor beta chain comes out of a study of Graves' ophthalmopathy and Graves' hyperthyroidism (dated by TCRdb to 2016 to 2018). Study-wide context: Hyperthyroidism was considered stable if no progression to ophthalmopathy occurred within 18 months of follow-up. In about 6 hyperthyroidism patients, the T-cell repertoire of thyroid tissue was compared with the T-cell repertoire of blood. In total, approximately 130 blood samples were TCR-sequenced: some 40 ophthalmopathy, approximately 75 hyperthyroidism and 17 hyperthyroidism-to-ophthalmopathy patients. For independent validation, a separate cohort was made up of 18 hyperthyroidism patients plus 17 patients who later progressed from hyperthyroidism to ophthalmopathy. TCR beta repertoire signatures were used to distinguish Graves' ophthalmopathy from Graves' hyperthyroidism and to predict progression to ophthalmopathy. Following sampling, methimazole starting at 30 mg daily was administered to hyperthyroidism patients, and high-dose intravenous methylprednisolone was administered to ophthalmopathy patients. To explore V-J signatures that separate ophthalmopathy from hyperthyroidism, a discovery set of about a hundred patients was enrolled, consisting of 40 to 45 with ophthalmopathy and fewer than 60 with stable hyperthyroidism. Study-wide findings and limitations: Sample size was not statistically predetermined, and group allocation was not concealed from the investigators. In cross-validation, the 13-signature model distinguished ophthalmopathy from stable hyperthyroidism with nearly 90% sensitivity and about 81% specificity, and in the test set the corresponding values were roughly 80% and 76%. Most expanded thyroid clonotypes with a frequency above 0.001 also appeared in blood, which suggests that blood repertoires may reflect the immune response in the thyroid. In validation, the model predicted ophthalmopathy progression with nearly 71% sensitivity and about 73% specificity; some twelve predicted patients were CT-confirmed with GO in a median of about 6.1 months.

TCR beta CDR3 regions were amplified from RNA transcripts for repertoire sequencing. HTBI primers and the Qiagen OneStep RT-PCR kit were used in a first-round RT-PCR, which was followed by a second-round multiplex PCR, size selection and purification. The libraries underwent paired-end sequencing with 100 bp reads on an Illumina HiSeq2000. The study's own analysis went as follows. SOAPnuke was used to process the reads, throwing out any read that had adapters, had uncalled bases, had a mean Phred below 15, or lacked an exact constant-primer or identifier match. COPE v1.2.5 was used to merge high-quality paired reads. Each unique nucleotide sequence was defined as a clonotype, and clonotypes were aligned to IMGT TRB V, D and J references with MiTCR v1.1. Analysis was restricted to V-J combinations with a frequency above 0.0001, which covered 99.2% of repertoires. For each V-J combination, a TCR clonal expansion and chaos score was defined as F50 clonal expansion divided by the chaos observed in the TCRdist matrix. Welch's t-statistics and random forest were used to reduce features to about 14 V-J combinations, which were fed into a naive Bayes classifier. Thyroid-blood repertoire similarity was quantified with the Morisita-Horn index. The public reads were run again by TCRdb, first through fastp at Q25 and then through MiXCR, and only productive beta chains were kept. Entries are consolidated by CDR3 protein sequence, retaining the most common genes and DNA. The V and J calls and clone size come from TCRdb's table, not from the authors' own analysis. The sample yields 900,000 to 1,200,000 distinct CDR3 sequences; 36% were counted once. Around 10% of the sample belongs to the ten largest clones.

Reading from cysteine to phenylalanine, the CDR3 counts 16 amino acids. Only the CDR3 DNA is retained, 48 bases long and in frame from the first base. From a lookup of the germline V gene (reference sequence), CDR1 and CDR2 are DFQATT and SNEGSKA. V is pruned by 0 bases and J by 4 bases, leaving 7 bases of the junction without a gene match. This clonotype was detected many times. This receptor's antigen is unknown. No base qualities exist here, and no much larger clone lies one base off it. Patients with hyperthyroidism were aged 18 to 65 years, had been newly diagnosed, and had a disease duration of less than 2 months. Anyone with other autoimmune diseases, uncontrolled infections, pregnancy or lactation was excluded from the study. Diagnosis relied on clinical symptoms, serum thyroxine, TRAb, thyroid ultrasound and orbital computed tomography. Total RNA was extracted using Trizol reagent, and RNA quality was checked on an Agilent 2100 Bioanalyzer.

Sequencing input: peripheral blood or thyroid tissue (not recorded which). The origin of this receptor is an adult man with Graves' hyperthyroidism. Recombination linked TRBV20-1 to TRBJ1-5, with 9 bases in between that match TRBD1. In nucleotides, the sequence is TGCAGTGCTAGAGATCCTCGACAGGGGGTGAATCAGCCCCAGCATTTT. It is translated as CSARDPRQGVNQPQHF.